The clone carrying this T cell receptor (beta chain) was seen only a few times. Its antigen is as yet unknown. Unique molecular identifiers were built into the TCRbeta library. In TCRdb, the PCR reads were re-called with MiXCR into one record per CDR3 protein. Of 580,000 or so distinct CDR3 sequences listed, 23% are singletons. CDR3 length: 14 amino acids. Looked up from germline, CDR1 is LGHNA and CDR2 is YNFKEQ. V shed 1 base and J shed 3 bases, with 10 bases lying between them. This sample stems from a study of T-cell reconstitution after alpha-beta-depleted transplantation in children. Study results and limitations: Some patients' high day-60 TCRbeta diversity was traced to surviving recipient T cells and thymic progenitors.

This sequence originates from a boy under two years old who had a stem cell transplant for acute myeloid leukemia, so the T cells may come from the graft donor. Specimen: PBMCs, mostly from graft donor cells, collected 360 days after TCRalphabeta/CD19-depleted stem cell transplant. V usage is TRBV4-2 and J usage is TRBJ2-7; tentatively, D is TRBD2 (5 bases). The CDR3 sequence is CASSQGLPGYEQYV. The CDR3 nucleotides read TGTGCCAGCAGCCAAGGACTACCGGGCTACGAGCAGTACGTC.